Sequencing of this T cell receptor (beta chain) was carried out in a study of spatial heterogeneity in lung cancer. About the study: Compared with alpha-chain sequences, beta-chain sequences were consistently detected in greater numbers.

Concerning this clonotype: The antigen remains unidentified.

The study's findings and limits: At tumor resection, ubiquitous expanded TCRs were detected in blood more often than later.

Unique molecular identifiers tagged every individual TCR cDNA molecule. Each CDR3 protein is one row after TCRdb ran MiXCR on the 5' RACE reads. This sample yields 17,000 or so distinct CDR3 sequences, of which over 20% are seen a single time; approximately 18% belongs to the top ten. Regarding time point: sample taken at primary tumor resection. No cell sorting; template was whole RNA from tumor, lung tissue or PBMC. The donor group consisted of around 77 patients who had untreated, early-stage non-small cell lung cancer. The CDR3 extends over 16 amino acids. V shed 5 bases and J shed 0 bases, with 19 bases lying between them. The germline V gene encodes CDR1 DFQATT and CDR2 SNEGSKA (reference sequence).

Sequencing was performed on PBMCs, taken at surgery. The chain has TRBV20-1 and TRBJ1-1; a weak D match, TRBD1 (5 bases). The TCR was taken from a female donor with early-stage non-small cell lung cancer. DNA for the CDR3: TGCAGTGCTGCCCTACCGGGGCGATCGATGAACACTGAAGCTTTCTTT. Translating it yields CSAALPGRSMNTEAFF.